This TCR beta chain was documented in a study of blood T cell repertoires in COVID-19. Repertoires were generated with immunoSEQ multiplex PCR, while TCRdb's copy carries only in-frame clones and drops some. The sample holds some 190,000 clones, roughly 81% seen once. Germline V gives CDR1 SNHLY, CDR2 FYNNEI. The CDR3 length is 14 residues. V was shortened by 7 bases and J by 3 bases, with 15 bases between the two germline ends. The source is a woman in her 70s with active or convalescent COVID-19. V and J are TRBV2 and TRBJ1-1, with D hard to call. The source material was peripheral blood. CDR3 nucleotides: TGTGCCAGCATTTTACAGATCGGGGACACTGAAGCTTTCTTT. As protein: CASILQIGDTEAFF.